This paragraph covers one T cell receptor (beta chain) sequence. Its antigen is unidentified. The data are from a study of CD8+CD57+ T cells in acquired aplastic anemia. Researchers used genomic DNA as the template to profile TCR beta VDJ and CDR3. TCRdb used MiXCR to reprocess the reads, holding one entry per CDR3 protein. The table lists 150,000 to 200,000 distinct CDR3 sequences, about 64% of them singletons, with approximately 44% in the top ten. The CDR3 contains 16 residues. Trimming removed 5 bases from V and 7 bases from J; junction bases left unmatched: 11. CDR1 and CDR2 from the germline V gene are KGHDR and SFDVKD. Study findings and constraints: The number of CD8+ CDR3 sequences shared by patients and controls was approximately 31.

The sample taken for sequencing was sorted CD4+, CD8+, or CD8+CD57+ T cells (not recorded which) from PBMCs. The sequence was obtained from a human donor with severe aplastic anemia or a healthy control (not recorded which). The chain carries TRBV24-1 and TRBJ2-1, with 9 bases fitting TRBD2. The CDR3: CATSARSGSGSNEQFF. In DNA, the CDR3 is TGTGCCACCAGTGCGCGATCGGGTAGCGGGAGTAATGAGCAGTTCTTC.